This T cell receptor beta chain was observed in a study of T-cell memory formation after mild COVID-19 (dated by TCRdb to 2020 to 2023). As for the study more broadly: TCR sequence clusters from the two donors were largely donor specific. In a couple of donors, T-cell clones that expanded and contracted after mild COVID-19 were tracked by sequencing TCRalpha and TCRbeta repertoires over time. Two young, previously healthy adult volunteers, one female and one male, were included in the cohort. Summary of the overall study and its limitations: SARS-CoV-2 specificity was not confirmed for the second-wave clones peaking on day 37. The detection of some responding clones in pre-infection memory suggests that pre-existing cross-reactive memory T cells joined the SARS-CoV-2 response. Contracting CD4+ clones were found mainly in CM and EM memory subsets, while CD8+ clones were enriched in EMRA. Clones that contracted from day 15 to 85 showed balanced CD4/CD8 phenotypes, whereas a second wave of clones that expanded from day 15 to 37 leaned towards CD4+. Only two mild cases were covered by the study, and larger cohorts that include severe cases with pre-infection samples were considered necessary.

Sequencing used an Illumina NovaSeq 6000. Using 5'RACE with constant-segment primers, TCRalpha and TCRbeta cDNA libraries were constructed, with sample barcodes and unique molecular identifiers added in the process. RNA was extracted from every sample with Trizol reagent. Amplification of the libraries took two PCR steps, and the second step added a second sample barcode plus Illumina TruSeq adapters. The libraries were sequenced on an Illumina NovaSeq using 2 x 150 bp paired-end reads. Per the original workflow: The reads were demultiplexed and collapsed into UMI-guided consensus sequences using migec v1.2.7. Using mixcr v2.1.11, the UMI consensuses were aligned to TRA and TRB V and J templates and assembled into clonotypes. A clonotype was counted as expanded or contracted only when both edgeR and NoisET called the clonotype significant, with the noise models trained on biological replicates. For edgeR calls, a false discovery rate-adjusted p below 0.01 and a log2 fold-change threshold of 1 were applied. PCA with hierarchical clustering of max-normalized trajectories of the 1000 most abundant clonotypes was used as exploratory dynamics analysis. Separately sequenced CD4+ and CD8+ repertoires were used to assign the CD4 or CD8 phenotype of responding clones. TCRdb itself trimmed the public reads at Q25 with fastp, ran MiXCR and retained productive beta chains. Rows are unified per CDR3 protein, each entry keeping the most common DNA and genes. TCRdb's processing, not the study's, gives the V and J calls here. This sample lists hundreds of thousands of distinct CDR3 sequences; about 17% were detected once. Of the sample, 20% to 25% falls within the top ten clones.

In the case of this clonotype: The specificity of this receptor is unknown. No qualities accompany the bases; no much larger clone lies one base away.

V is shortened by 4 bases, J by 5 bases, and the region joining them spans 12 bases. Looking up the germline V gene yields CDR1 LGHNA and CDR2 YSLEER. From its cysteine to its phenylalanine, the CDR3 spans 13 amino acids. Left in the record is the CDR3 DNA by itself, 39 bases read in frame from the first base. PBMCs were isolated by Ficoll-Paque density gradient centrifugation. The specimen was PBMCs or a T cell subset sorted from them (not recorded which). The chain uses TRBV4-3 and TRBJ2-7, and possibly TRBD2, on 6 matching bases. This TCR was recovered from a man in his late teens or twenties who had mild COVID-19 (a few samples of this study predate the infection). The sample titles of this study are shuffled in the database, so cell type and time point are left out; the donor was told from shared clones. The CDR3 region: CASSLAATNEQYF. The DNA sequence follows: TGCGCCAGCAGCCTAGCGGCCACCAACGAGCAGTACTTC.